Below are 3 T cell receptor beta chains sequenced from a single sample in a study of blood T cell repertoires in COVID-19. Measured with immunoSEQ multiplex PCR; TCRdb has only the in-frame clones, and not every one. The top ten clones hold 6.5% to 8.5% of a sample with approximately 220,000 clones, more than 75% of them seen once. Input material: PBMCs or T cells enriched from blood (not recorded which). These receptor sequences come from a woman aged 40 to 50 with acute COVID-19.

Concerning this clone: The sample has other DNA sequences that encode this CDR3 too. The DNA for the CDR3 is TGTGCCAGCTCACCCTCGAGCTACGAGCAGTACTTC. This translates into CASSPSSYEQYF. V is TRBV18 and J is TRBJ2-7, with D unclear. Germline values: CDR1 KGHSH, CDR2 LQKENI. The CDR3 loop spans 12 amino acids. V was shortened by 3 bases and J by 3 bases, with 6 bases between the two germline ends.

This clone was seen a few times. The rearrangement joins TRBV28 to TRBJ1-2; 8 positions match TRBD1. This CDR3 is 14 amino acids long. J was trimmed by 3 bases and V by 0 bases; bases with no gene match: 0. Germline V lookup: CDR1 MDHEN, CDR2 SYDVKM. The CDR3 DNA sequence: TGTGCCAGCAGTTTATGGGACAGGGACTATGGCTACACCTTC. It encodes CASSLWDRDYGYTF.

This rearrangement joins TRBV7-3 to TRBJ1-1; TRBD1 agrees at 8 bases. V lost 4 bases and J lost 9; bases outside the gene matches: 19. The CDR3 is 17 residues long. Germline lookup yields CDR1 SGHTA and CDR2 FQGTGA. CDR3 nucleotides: TGTGCCAGCAGCTCGGTACCGTTTGGACAGGGACCAACGAAAGCTTTCTTT. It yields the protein CASSSVPFGQGPTKAFF.